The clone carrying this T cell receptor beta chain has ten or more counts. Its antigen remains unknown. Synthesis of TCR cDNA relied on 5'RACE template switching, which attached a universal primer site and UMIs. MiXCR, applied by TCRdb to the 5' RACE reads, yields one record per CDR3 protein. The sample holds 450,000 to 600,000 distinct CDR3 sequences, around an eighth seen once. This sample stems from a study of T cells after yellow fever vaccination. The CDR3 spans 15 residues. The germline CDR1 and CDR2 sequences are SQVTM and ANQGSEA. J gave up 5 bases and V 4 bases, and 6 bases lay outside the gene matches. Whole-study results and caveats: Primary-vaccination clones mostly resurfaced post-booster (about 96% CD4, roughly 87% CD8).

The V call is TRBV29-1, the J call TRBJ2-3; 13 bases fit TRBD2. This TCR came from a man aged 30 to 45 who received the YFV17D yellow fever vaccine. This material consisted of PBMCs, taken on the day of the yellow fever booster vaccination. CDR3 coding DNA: TGCAGCGTTGGGGGACTAGCGGGAAATATAGATACGCAGTATTTT. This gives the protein CSVGGLAGNIDTQYF.